This is a list of T cell receptor beta chains from one sample in a study of tumor and adjacent non-tumor tissue in lung cancer. TCRdb used MiXCR to reprocess the multiplex PCR reads, holding one entry per CDR3 protein. The data contain about 85,000 distinct CDR3 sequences, 61% of them singletons. The sequencing input was lung tumor tissue. The source of these receptors is a man in his sixties or seventies with non-small cell lung cancer. Each CDR3 is given with its conserved first and last residue. A D gene is named only where the DNA matches it firmly. Only part of the rows carry a size: once, few, many, or a class if the clone is expanded.

len	v_gene	abundance	j_gene	d_gene	CDR3nt	CDR3aa
15	TRBV28	once	TRBJ2-1	TRBD2	TGTGCCATCAGTCCGACTAGCGGGAGATACAATGAGCGGTTCTTC	CAISPTSGRYNERFF
17	TRBV5-1	.	TRBJ1-4	.	TGCGCCAGCAGCTTGAAAGGAGGGCCCGGTTTCGGGGAAAAACTGTTTTTT	CASSLKGGPGFGEKLFF
12	TRBV6-2/TRBV6-3	.	TRBJ2-5	.	TGTGCCAGCAGTCCTAGGGGGGGAAACAGGAACTTC	CASSPRGGNRNF
12	TRBV13	many	TRBJ1-6	.	TGTGCCAGCAGCGGAAACAGGTCACCCCTCCACTTT	CASSGNRSPLHF
13	TRBV6-6	.	TRBJ2-7	.	TGTGCCAGCAATAGGCAGGGAGGTAACAAGCAGTACTTC	CASNRQGGNKQYF
19	TRBV12-3/TRBV12-4	many	TRBJ2-1	TRBD1	TGTGCCAGCAGCCCGATTTTAAGGTCCGGGACAGGGCTAAGGAATGAGCAGTTCTTC	CASSPILRSGTGLRNEQFF
16	TRBV6-2/TRBV6-3	.	TRBJ2-1	TRBD2	TGTGCCAGCGGTTACTGGAGGGGAGGGATTTACAATGAACAGTTCTTC	CASGYWRGGIYNEQFF
15	TRBV11-3	.	TRBJ2-1	.	TGTGCCAGCAGTTTAAGTCGGGGAACTAACAATGAGCAGTTCTTC	CASSLSRGTNNEQFF
14	TRBV6-2/TRBV6-3	.	TRBJ2-7	.	TGTGCCAGCAGTCGCTGGGTCGGGGGCGACGAACAGTACTTC	CASSRWVGGDEQYF
12	TRBV29-1	once	TRBJ2-2	.	TGCAACGGCGGGCAGGGCGCCGGGGAGCTGTTTTTT	CNGGQGAGELFF
12	TRBV6-6	.	TRBJ2-7	.	TGTGCCAGCAATTGCAGGGCGGATGAGCATTACTTC	CASNCRADEHYF
13	TRBV2	.	TRBJ1-5	TRBD1	TGTGCCAGTATCTGGGACAGAAATCAGCCCCAGCATTTT	CASIWDRNQPQHF
12	TRBV24-1	.	TRBJ1-1	.	TGTGCCACCAGTGCAGCGGTCAGAGAAGCTTTCTTT	CATSAAVREAFF
15	TRBV28	few	TRBJ2-5	TRBD1	TGTGCCAGCAGTTTCTTTGGGACAGGGAAAGAGACCCAGTACTTC	CASSFFGTGKETQYF
16	TRBV29-1	.	TRBJ2-7	.	TGCAGCGTTGAACATCTGACAGGGAGGCTTCTGGATGAGCAGTGCTTC	CSVEHLTGRLLDEQCF
16	TRBV14	.	TRBJ2-3	TRBD2	TGTGCCAGTAGCCAAGGCGGTAGCGGGGGGCGGGCCAATCAGTATTTT	CASSQGGSGGRANQYF
14	TRBV30	many	TRBJ2-5	TRBD2	TGTGCCTGGAGGTACGCGGGAGGGCCGGAGACCCAGTACTTC	CAWRYAGGPETQYF
14	TRBV20-1	few	TRBJ1-5	.	TGCAGTGCTAGAGGGCCAGGGGTTTTTCAGCCCCAGCATTTT	CSARGPGVFQPQHF
16	TRBV4-1	few	TRBJ1-2	TRBD1	TGCGCCAGTAGCCAAGGGGGCCGTCGGGCGAACTATAGCTACACCTTC	CASSQGGRRANYSYTF
13	TRBV11-3	.	TRBJ2-7	.	TGTGCCAGCAGCTTTGAATGTTGGGCCGAGCAGTGCTTC	CASSFECWAEQCF
16	TRBV4-2	many	TRBJ2-5	.	TGTGCCAGCAGCGCCACCCCAGCCACGGTACAAGAGACCCAGTACTTC	CASSATPATVQETQYF
14	TRBV28	once	TRBJ1-2	.	TGTGCCAGCAGTCTAACGGGCCCATACTATGGCTACACCTTC	CASSLTGPYYGYTF
15	TRBV29-1	.	TRBJ2-3	TRBD2	TGCAGCGCTAAGACGGCGGGGGGGGCCACAGATACGCAGTATTTT	CSAKTAGGATDTQYF
18	TRBV20-1	.	TRBJ2-1	TRBD2	TGCAGTGCTAGAGACGCATCACAGACTAGCGGGACTTACAATGAGCAGTTCTTC	CSARDASQTSGTYNEQFF
14	TRBV29-1	.	TRBJ2-3	.	TGCAGCGTTCGGCGACACGTTCGTACAGATACGCAGTATTTT	CSVRRHVRTDTQYF
15	TRBV7-8	many	TRBJ1-2	.	TGTGCCAGCAGCTTAAGCAGAGAAGCTAACTATGGCTACACCTTC	CASSLSREANYGYTF
12	TRBV29-1	many	TRBJ1-2	.	TGCAGCGTTAGGTGGGATAACTATGGCTACACCTTC	CSVRWDNYGYTF
13	TRBV24-1	many	TRBJ1-4	TRBD1	TGTGCCACCAGTGACCCAGACAGGGACGAACTGTTTTTT	CATSDPDRDELFF
17	TRBV11-2	.	TRBJ2-3	.	TGTGCCAGCAGCCCAATTCAGGGCACCACGGTCACAGATACGCAGTATTTT	CASSPIQGTTVTDTQYF
19	TRBV4-1	.	TRBJ2-3	TRBD1	TGCGCAAGCAGCCAAGGCCGGGACAGTGGGCAAATGGGGGCAGATACGCAGTATTTT	CASSQGRDSGQMGADTQYF
15	TRBV6-2/TRBV6-3	few	TRBJ2-7	TRBD1	TGTGCCAGAAACACTCCGGGACAGGGTTCGTACGAACAGTACTTC	CARNTPGQGSYEQYF
13	TRBV10-3	.	TRBJ2-7	.	TGTGTCATTTCGGGACTGGACTACTACGAGCAGTACTTC	CVISGLDYYEQYF
16	TRBV11-2	.	TRBJ2-3	.	.	CASSTGVAGGSDTRYF
14	TRBV10-3	.	TRBJ1-1	TRBD1	TGTGCCATCAGAAAGGACAGGGGGTACGCTGAAGCTTTCTTT	CAIRKDRGYAEAFF
17	TRBV11-1	few	TRBJ2-1	TRBD2	TGTACCAGCAACTGGTATCCAGCGGGAGTCCCCTACAATGAGCAGTTCTTC	CTSNWYPAGVPYNEQFF
12	TRBV18	.	TRBJ2-1	.	TGTGCCAGCTCACCACATGGGGTTGAGCAGTTCTTC	CASSPHGVEQFF
15	TRBV20-1	.	TRBJ2-7	.	TGCAGTGCGGAACCCGGGGCAGGGGCCTCCTACGAGCAGTACTTC	CSAEPGAGASYEQYF